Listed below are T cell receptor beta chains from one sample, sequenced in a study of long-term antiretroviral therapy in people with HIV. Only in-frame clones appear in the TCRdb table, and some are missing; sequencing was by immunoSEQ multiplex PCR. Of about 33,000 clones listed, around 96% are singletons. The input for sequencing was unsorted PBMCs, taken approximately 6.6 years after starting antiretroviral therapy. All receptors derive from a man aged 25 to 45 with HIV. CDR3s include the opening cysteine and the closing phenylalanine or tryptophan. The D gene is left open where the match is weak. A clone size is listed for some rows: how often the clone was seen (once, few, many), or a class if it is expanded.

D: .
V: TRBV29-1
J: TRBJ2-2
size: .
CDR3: CSVERGADTGELFF
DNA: TGCAGCGTTGAACGGGGGGCCGACACCGGGGAGCTGTTTTTT

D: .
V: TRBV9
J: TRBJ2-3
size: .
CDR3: CASNRVLSTDTQYF
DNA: TGTGCCAGCAACCGCGTTCTGTCCACAGATACGCAGTATTTT

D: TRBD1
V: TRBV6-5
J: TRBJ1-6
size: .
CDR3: CASSYRGTGATSPLHF
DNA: TGTGCCAGCAGTTACCGGGGGACAGGGGCTACTTCACCCCTCCACTTT

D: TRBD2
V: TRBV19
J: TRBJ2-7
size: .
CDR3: CASSIDAGGTIYEQYF
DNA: TGTGCCAGTAGTATAGATGCGGGAGGTACCATCTACGAGCAGTACTTC

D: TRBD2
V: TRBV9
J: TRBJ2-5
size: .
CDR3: CASTPTGGPQETQYF
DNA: TGTGCCAGCACCCCCACGGGGGGGCCCCAAGAGACCCAGTACTTC

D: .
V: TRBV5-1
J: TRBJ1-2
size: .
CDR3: CASSSTGDGYTF
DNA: TGCGCCAGCAGCTCCACGGGGGATGGCTACACCTTC

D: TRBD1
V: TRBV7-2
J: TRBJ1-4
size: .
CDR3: CASSYQGTDNEKLFF
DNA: TGTGCCAGCAGCTACCAGGGGACAGATAATGAAAAACTGTTTTTT

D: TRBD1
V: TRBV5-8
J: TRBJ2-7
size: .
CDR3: CASSLDRGLSYEQYF
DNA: TGTGCCAGCAGTCTAGACAGGGGGCTCTCCTACGAGCAGTACTTC

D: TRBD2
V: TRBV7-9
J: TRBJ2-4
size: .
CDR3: CASSYRGENIQYF
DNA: TGTGCCAGCAGCTATCGGGGGGAAAACATTCAGTACTTC

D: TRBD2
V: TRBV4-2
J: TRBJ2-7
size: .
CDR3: CASSPTLAGDSYEQYF
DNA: TGTGCCAGCAGCCCTACCCTAGCGGGAGATTCCTACGAGCAGTACTTC

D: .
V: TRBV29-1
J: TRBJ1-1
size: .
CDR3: CSVEKRQDTEAFF
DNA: TGCAGCGTTGAAAAGCGACAGGACACTGAAGCTTTCTTT

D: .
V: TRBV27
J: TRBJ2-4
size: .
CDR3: CASSSHGVTKNIQYF
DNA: TGTGCCAGCAGCTCACACGGGGTAACCAAAAACATTCAGTACTTC

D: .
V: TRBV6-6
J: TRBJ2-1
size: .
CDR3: CASRVGARHEQFF
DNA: TGTGCCAGCAGGGTTGGTGCTAGACATGAGCAGTTCTTC

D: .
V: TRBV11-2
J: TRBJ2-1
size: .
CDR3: CASSLSGNLGGEQFF
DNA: TGTGCCAGCAGCTTATCCGGAAATCTGGGGGGTGAGCAGTTCTTC

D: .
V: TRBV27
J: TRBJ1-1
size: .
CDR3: CASRINPLSTEAFF
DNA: TGTGCCAGCAGAATCAATCCCTTAAGCACTGAAGCTTTCTTT

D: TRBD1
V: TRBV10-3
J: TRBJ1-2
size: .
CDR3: CAISEGQANYGYTF
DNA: TGTGCCATCAGTGAGGGACAGGCGAACTATGGCTACACCTTC

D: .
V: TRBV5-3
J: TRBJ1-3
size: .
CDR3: CARSFASRSVSGNTIYF
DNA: TGTGCCAGAAGCTTCGCCTCCCGCTCAGTCTCTGGAAACACCATATATTTT

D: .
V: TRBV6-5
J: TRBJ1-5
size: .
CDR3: CASSYRAHQPQHF
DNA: TGTGCCAGCAGTTATCGGGCCCATCAGCCCCAGCATTTT

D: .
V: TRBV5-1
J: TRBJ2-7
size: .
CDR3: CASSPSTGTYEQYF
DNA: TGCGCCAGCAGCCCGTCGACCGGAACCTACGAGCAGTACTTC

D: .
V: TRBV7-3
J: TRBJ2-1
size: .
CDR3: CASSLFPRPYNEQFF
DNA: TGTGCCAGCAGCCTTTTCCCACGGCCCTACAATGAGCAGTTCTTC

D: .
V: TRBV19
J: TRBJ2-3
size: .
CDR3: CASSHEEATDTQYF
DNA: TGTGCCAGTAGTCACGAGGAGGCCACAGATACGCAGTATTTT

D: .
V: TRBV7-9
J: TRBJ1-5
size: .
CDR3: CASSPGPDRPQHF
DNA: TGTGCCAGCAGTCCCGGACCGGACAGGCCCCAGCATTTT

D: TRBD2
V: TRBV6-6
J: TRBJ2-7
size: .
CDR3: CASSYGGNSYEQYF
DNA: TGTGCCAGCAGCTACGGGGGGAATTCCTACGAGCAGTACTTC

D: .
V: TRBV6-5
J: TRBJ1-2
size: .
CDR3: CASSYLQGYGYTF
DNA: TGTGCCAGCAGTTACTTACAGGGTTACGGCTACACCTTC

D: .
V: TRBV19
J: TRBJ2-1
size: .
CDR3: CASSIDRSSYNEQFF
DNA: TGTGCCAGTAGTATAGATCGGAGCTCCTACAATGAGCAGTTCTTC

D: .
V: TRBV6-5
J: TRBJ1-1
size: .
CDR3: CATSLGGLNTEAFF
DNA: TGTGCCACCTCTCTTGGGGGGCTGAACACTGAAGCTTTCTTT

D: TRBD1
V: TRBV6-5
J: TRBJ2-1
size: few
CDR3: CASGGTGSYNEQFF
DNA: TGTGCCAGCGGAGGGACAGGGAGCTACAATGAGCAGTTCTTC

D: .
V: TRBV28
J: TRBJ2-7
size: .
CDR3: CATGVYEQYF
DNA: TGTGCCACTGGCGTCTACGAGCAGTACTTC

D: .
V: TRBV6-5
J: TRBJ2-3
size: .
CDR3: CASGNWGAEDTQYF
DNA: TGTGCCAGCGGGAACTGGGGGGCAGAAGATACGCAGTATTTT

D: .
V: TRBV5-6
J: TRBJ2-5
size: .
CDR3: CASSLLGLSEETQYF
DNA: TGTGCCAGCAGCTTATTGGGACTGAGCGAAGAGACCCAGTACTTC

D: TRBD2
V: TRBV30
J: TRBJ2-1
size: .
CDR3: CAWSVPETSVNEQFF
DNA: TGTGCCTGGAGTGTACCGGAGACTAGCGTCAATGAGCAGTTCTTC

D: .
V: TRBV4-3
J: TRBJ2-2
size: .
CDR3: CASSHDGSVTGELFF
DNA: TGCGCCAGCAGCCATGACGGGAGCGTCACCGGGGAGCTGTTTTTT

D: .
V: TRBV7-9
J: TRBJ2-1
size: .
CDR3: CASSIPGLGYNEQFF
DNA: TGTGCCAGCAGCATACCGGGACTGGGGTACAATGAGCAGTTCTTC

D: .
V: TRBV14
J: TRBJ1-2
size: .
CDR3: CASSQEPEGGRAYGYTF
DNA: TGTGCCAGCAGCCAAGAACCGGAGGGGGGACGGGCCTATGGCTACACCTTC

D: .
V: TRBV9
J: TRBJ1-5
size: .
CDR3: CASSVGRTDQPQHF
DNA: TGTGCCAGCAGCGTAGGGCGGACAGATCAGCCCCAGCATTTT

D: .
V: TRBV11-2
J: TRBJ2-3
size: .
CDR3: CASSYRDRTDTQYF
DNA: TGTGCCAGCAGCTACCGGGACCGCACAGATACGCAGTATTTT

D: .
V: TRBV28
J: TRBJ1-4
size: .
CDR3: CAIRGAGEKLFF
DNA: TGTGCCATCCGGGGGGCGGGTGAAAAACTGTTTTTT

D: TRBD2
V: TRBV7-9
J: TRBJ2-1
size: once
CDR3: CASSMGGVPGSYNEQFF
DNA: TGTGCCAGCAGTATGGGAGGGGTCCCTGGCTCCTACAATGAGCAGTTCTTC

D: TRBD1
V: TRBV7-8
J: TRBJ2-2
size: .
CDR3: CASSGQGRNGELFF
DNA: TGTGCCAGCAGCGGACAGGGGAGGAACGGGGAGCTGTTTTTT

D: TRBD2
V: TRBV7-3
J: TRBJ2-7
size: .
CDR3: CASSAGAGYEQYF
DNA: TGTGCCAGCAGTGCGGGAGCGGGCTACGAGCAGTACTTC

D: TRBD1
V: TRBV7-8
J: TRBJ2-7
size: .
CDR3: CASSLGQGIHEQYF
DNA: TGTGCCAGCAGCTTGGGACAGGGGATTCACGAGCAGTACTTC

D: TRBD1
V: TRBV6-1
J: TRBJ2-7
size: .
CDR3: CASSRTGSYEQYF
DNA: TGTGCCAGCAGCCGGACAGGTTCATACGAGCAGTACTTC

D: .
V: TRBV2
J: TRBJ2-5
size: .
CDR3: CASSAGIYMETQYF
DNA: TGTGCCAGCAGTGCAGGGATATATATGGAGACCCAGTACTTC

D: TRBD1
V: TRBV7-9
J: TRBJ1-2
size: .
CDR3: CASSLTRTGVTNYGYTF
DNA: TGTGCCAGCAGCTTGACGAGGACAGGGGTAACCAACTATGGCTACACCTTC

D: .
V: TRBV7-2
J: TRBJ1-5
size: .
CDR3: CASSRREPQHF
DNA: TGTGCCAGCAGCCGAAGGGAGCCCCAGCATTTT

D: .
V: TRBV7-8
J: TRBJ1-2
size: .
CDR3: CASSLPPGYGYTF
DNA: TGTGCCAGCAGCTTACCCCCCGGGTATGGCTACACCTTC

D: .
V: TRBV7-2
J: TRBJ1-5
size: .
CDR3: CASSPDTQRGQPQHF
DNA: TGTGCCAGCAGCCCTGACACCCAGAGGGGTCAGCCCCAGCATTTT

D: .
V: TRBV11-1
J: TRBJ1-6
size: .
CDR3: CASSQQGGRINSPLHF
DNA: TGTGCCAGCAGCCAACAAGGGGGACGAATTAATTCACCCCTCCACTTT

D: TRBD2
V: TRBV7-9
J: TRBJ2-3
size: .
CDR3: CASSLGDYHTDTQYF
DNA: TGTGCCAGCAGCTTAGGGGACTACCACACAGATACGCAGTATTTT

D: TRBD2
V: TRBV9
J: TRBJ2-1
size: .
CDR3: CASSVGLAGGYGEQFF
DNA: TGTGCCAGCAGCGTAGGACTAGCGGGGGGTTACGGTGAGCAGTTCTTC

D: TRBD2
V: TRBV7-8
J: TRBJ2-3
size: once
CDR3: CASSLPRAGARTDTQYF
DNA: TGTGCCAGCAGCTTACCTCGAGCGGGGGCCCGCACAGATACGCAGTATTTT

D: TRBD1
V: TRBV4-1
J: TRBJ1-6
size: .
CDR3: CASSLPNLGQGGSSPLHF
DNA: TGCGCCAGCAGCCTTCCCAACCTGGGACAGGGGGGCAGTTCACCCCTCCACTTT

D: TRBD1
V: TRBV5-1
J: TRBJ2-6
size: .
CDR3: CASSPSQGTGANVLTF
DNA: TGCGCCAGCAGCCCCTCACAGGGGACTGGGGCCAACGTCCTGACTTTC

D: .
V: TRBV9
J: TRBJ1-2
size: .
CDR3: CASSGGHTYGYTF
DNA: TGTGCCAGCAGCGGAGGACACACCTATGGCTACACCTTC